Below are 19 T cell receptor beta chains sequenced from a single sample in a study of T cells in Graves' hyperthyroidism and ophthalmopathy. Researchers amplified the TCR beta CDR3 regions from RNA transcripts. The study used the HTBI primer set for a first-round RT-PCR of the TCR CDR3. Each CDR3 protein gets one entry after TCRdb re-called the multiplex PCR reads with MiXCR. In the table there are about 690,000 distinct CDR3 sequences, 15% to 20% of which are singletons. The specimen was blood. The receptors stem from a man over 45 with Graves' hyperthyroidism.

This clonotype was counted between two and nine times. The gene calls are TRBV20-1 and TRBJ2-7, with 7 positions matching TRBD2. V lost 3 bases to trimming and J lost 0 bases; unmatched junction nucleotides: 8. The V gene's germline CDR1 is DFQATT and CDR2 SNEGSKA (reference sequence). There are 15 residues in the CDR3. CDR3 nucleotide sequence: TGCAGTGCTAGGGAACTAGCGCTAAGCTCCTACGAGCAGTACTTC. Translating it yields CSARELALSSYEQYF.

The genes are TRBV28 and TRBJ2-1, with D unresolved. V was pared by 6 bases and J by 10 bases, with 10 bases between. The germline V gene encodes CDR1 MDHEN and CDR2 SYDVKM. This CDR3 has 11 residues. The CDR3 coding sequence is TGTGCCAGCAGGCATAGTTGGGAGCAGTTCTTC. It encodes CASRHSWEQFF.

This clonotype was recorded a few times. The chain couples TRBV4-1 to TRBJ1-5; the D gene is possibly TRBD1 (5 bases). Trimming took 0 bases from V and 1 from J, leaving 10 bases between them. From germline, CDR1 is MGHRA and CDR2 YSYEKL. The CDR3 is 16 amino acids. CDR3 loop: CASSQDGRASNQPQHF. CDR3 DNA: TGCGCCAGCAGCCAAGACGGCAGGGCGAGCAATCAGCCCCAGCATTTT.

The chain couples TRBV29-1 to TRBJ1-2; D is possibly TRBD1 (5 bases). This CDR3 is built from 10 residues. V shed 6 bases and J shed 6 bases, with 8 bases lying between them. The germline V gene has CDR1 SQVTM and CDR2 ANQGSEA. Written as DNA, the CDR3 is TGCAGCGTCAGGGAAAATGGCTACACCTTC. This translates into CSVRENGYTF.

In this sample, this clonotype turned up many times. The DNA for the CDR3 is TGTGCCACCAGCAGACATTCAGGAGGGGGACCCCAAGAGACCCAGTACTTC. Translated: CATSRHSGGGPQETQYF. The genes are TRBV15 and TRBJ2-5; D may match TRBD1 or TRBD2 (6 bases each). The V gene's germline CDR1 is LNHNV and CDR2 YYDKDF (reference sequence). Trimming pared 2 bases from V and 1 base from J, leaving 17 bases between. The CDR3 is 17 amino acids.

In this sample, this clonotype turned up a few times. The rearrangement links TRBV6-1 to TRBJ2-1; D is ambiguous. Trimming took 6 bases from V and 0 from J, leaving 12 bases between them. Per germline, CDR1 MNHNS and CDR2 SASEGT. The CDR3 runs to 15 residues. CDR3 amino acids: CASSLDHSSYNEQFF. Here the CDR3 DNA reads TGTGCCAGCAGCCTGGACCATAGCTCCTACAATGAGCAGTTCTTC.

The table lists this clonotype with many counts. The chain employs TRBV29-1 and TRBJ1-1; TRBD1 matches at 9 bases. The trim removed 6 bases at V and 7 bases at J, leaving 6 bases unmatched. This CDR3 has 12 amino acids. Germline V lookup: CDR1 SQVTM, CDR2 ANQGSEA. The CDR3 nucleotides are TGCAGCGTCGTGGGACAGGGTAATGAAGCTTTCTTT. Translation: CSVVGQGNEAFF.

The table lists this clonotype with many counts. This sequence joins TRBV10-3 and TRBJ1-5; 8 nucleotides agree with TRBD1. The germline gives CDR1 ENHRY, CDR2 SYGVKD. This CDR3 comprises 14 residues. Trimming at V came to 5 bases and at J to 6 bases, leaving 6 bases not matched to a gene. This chain's CDR3 is CAISPGQGLQPQHF. In DNA, the CDR3 is TGTGCCATCAGTCCCGGACAGGGCCTTCAGCCCCAGCATTTT.

This sequence joins TRBV15 and TRBJ1-2; D ambiguous. This CDR3 spans 12 amino acids. Germline lookup yields CDR1 LNHNV and CDR2 YYDKDF (reference sequence). The V gene lost 0 bases and the J gene lost 4 bases, with 3 bases spanning the gap. The CDR3 loop is CATSRDGYGYTF. The CDR3 DNA reads TGTGCCACCAGCAGAGATGGCTATGGCTACACCTTC.

This clonotype was seen many times. The chain is built from TRBV28 and TRBJ2-3; TRBD2 matches 14 bases. The CDR3 loop spans 17 amino acids. Trimming cost V 4 bases and J 3 bases; bases outside gene matches: 6. CDR1 is MDHEN, CDR2 SYDVKM, per germline. This CDR3 is CASSSRGTSGRTDTQYF. CDR3 DNA sequence: TGTGCCAGCAGTTCAAGGGGGACTAGCGGGAGAACAGATACGCAGTATTTT. The entire variable domain, with the rest obtained from reference TRBV28 and TRBJ2-3, is as follows: DVKVTQSSRYLVKRTGEKVFLECVQDMDHENMFWYRQDPGLGLRLIYFSYDVKMKEKGDIPEGYSVSREKKERFSLILESASTNQTSMYLCASSSRGTSGRTDTQYFGPGTRLTVL.

The rearrangement links TRBV19 to TRBJ2-1; 14 bases match TRBD2. The germline V gene has CDR1 LNHDA and CDR2 SQIVND (reference sequence). V lost 4 bases and J lost 9; bases outside the gene matches: 5. The CDR3 has 15 residues. CDR3 in DNA: TGTGCCAGTAGTAAGGGACTAGCGGGAGAGGTTGAGCAGTTCTTC. Residues: CASSKGLAGEVEQFF.

This clonotype appeared a few times. The chain couples TRBV12-3 or TRBV12-4 to TRBJ2-1; TRBD1 matches 7 bases. Unmatched junction bases numbered 10, after V lost 7 bases and J lost 7 bases. The CDR3 extends over 14 amino acids. CDR3 protein: CASKGGGYWNEQFF. As DNA, the CDR3 is TGTGCCAGCAAAGGGGGCGGGTACTGGAATGAGCAGTTCTTC.

The V gene is TRBV11-2, the J gene TRBJ2-3; TRBD2 matches 14 bases. CDR3 size: 19 residues. Per the germline V gene, CDR1 is SGHAT and CDR2 is FQNNGV. The J segment lost 1 base and the V segment lost 2 bases, leaving 8 bases of the junction unmatched. CDR3 sequence: CASSLHGTSGSVGTDTQYF. In DNA form, the CDR3 reads TGTGCCAGCAGCTTACATGGGACTAGCGGGAGCGTGGGCACAGATACGCAGTATTTT.

This clonotype showed up many times. This chain connects TRBV27 to TRBJ2-7; 8 nucleotides match TRBD2. CDR3 size: 13 residues. The V and J ends lost 5 bases and 2 bases, in that order; junction bases with no gene match: 2. CDR1 is MNHEY, CDR2 SMNVEV, per germline (reference sequence). CDR3 in amino acids: CASSVAGTYEQYF. CDR3 in DNA: TGTGCCAGCAGTGTAGCGGGGACCTACGAGCAGTACTTC.

The chain recombines TRBV18 with TRBJ1-4; tentatively, D is TRBD1 (5 bases). CDR1 and CDR2 from the germline V gene are KGHSH and LQKENI. The CDR3 consists of 15 residues. With 4 bases removed from V and 7 bases from J, the gap between germline ends came to 16 bases. In DNA, the CDR3 is TGTGCCAGCTCACAAGTACAGGCGGGTACTGAAAAACTGTTTTTT. It is translated as CASSQVQAGTEKLFF.

This clonotype showed up many times. V is TRBV11-1 and J is TRBJ2-7; 7 bases agree with TRBD1. With 2 bases clipped from V and 5 bases from J, the junction kept 6 bases outside the gene matches. Germline V gene lookup returns CDR1 SGHAT and CDR2 FQDESV (reference sequence). The CDR3 loop spans 14 amino acids. Here the CDR3 reads CASSLLGGGNEQYF. The CDR3, as DNA: TGTGCCAGCAGCTTATTAGGGGGCGGAAACGAGCAGTACTTC.

This clonotype was recorded many times. The chain has TRBV5-1 and TRBJ2-7; D is uncertain. Germline V gene data show CDR1 as SGHRS and CDR2 as YFSETQ. The CDR3 extends over 13 amino acids. V lost 0 bases, J lost 3 bases, and 7 bases lay in between. Written as DNA, the CDR3 is TGCGCCAGCAGCTTGGTCAGCCACTACGAGCAGTACTTC. Translated: CASSLVSHYEQYF.

This sequence joins TRBV5-1 and TRBJ2-7, with TRBD1 matching 8 bases. Trimming took 1 base from V and 0 from J; bases not matched to a gene: 12. This CDR3 region has 18 residues. CDR1 SGHRS and CDR2 YFSETQ come from the germline V gene. CDR3 coding DNA: TGCGCCAGCAGCTTGTTGGTTCAGGGGGCGCGAAGCTCCTACGAGCAGTACTTC. Protein: CASSLLVQGARSSYEQYF. Combining the CDR3 with reference TRBV5-1 and TRBJ2-7 gives the whole variable domain KAGVTQTPRYLIKTRGQQVTLSCSPISGHRSVSWYQQTPGQGLQFLFEYFSETQRNKGNFPGRFSGRQFSNSRSEMNVSTLELGDSALYLCASSLLVQGARSSYEQYFGPGTRLTVT.

This clonotype appeared once. The chain couples TRBV19 to TRBJ2-1; 9 nucleotides align to TRBD1. Germline CDR1 reads LNHDA; CDR2 reads SQIVND (reference sequence). The CDR3 contains 15 residues. J lost 3 bases, V lost 3 bases, and 3 bases had no gene match. As DNA, the CDR3 is TGTGCCAGTAGTATCCGGGACAGGGTCTACAATGAGCAGTTCTTC. Translated: CASSIRDRVYNEQFF. The entire variable domain, with the rest obtained from reference TRBV19 and TRBJ2-1, is as follows: DGGITQSPKYLFRKEGQNVTLSCEQNLNHDAMYWYRQDPGQGLRLIYYSQIVNDFQKGDIAEGYSVSREKKESFPLTVTSAQKNPTAFYLCASSIRDRVYNEQFFGPGTRLTVL.